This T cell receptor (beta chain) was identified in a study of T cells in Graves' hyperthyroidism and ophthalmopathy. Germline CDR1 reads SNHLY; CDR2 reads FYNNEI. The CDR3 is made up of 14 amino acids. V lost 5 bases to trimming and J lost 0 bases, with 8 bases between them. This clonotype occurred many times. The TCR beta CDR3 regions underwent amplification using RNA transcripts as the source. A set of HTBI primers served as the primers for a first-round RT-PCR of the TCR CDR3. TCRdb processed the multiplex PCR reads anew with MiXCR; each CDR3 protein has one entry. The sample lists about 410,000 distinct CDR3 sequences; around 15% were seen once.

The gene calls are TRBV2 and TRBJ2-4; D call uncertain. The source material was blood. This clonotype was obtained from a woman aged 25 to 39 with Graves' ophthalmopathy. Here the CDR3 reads CASSLQPAKNIQYF. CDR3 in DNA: TGTGCCAGCAGTCTACAGCCAGCCAAAAACATTCAGTACTTC.